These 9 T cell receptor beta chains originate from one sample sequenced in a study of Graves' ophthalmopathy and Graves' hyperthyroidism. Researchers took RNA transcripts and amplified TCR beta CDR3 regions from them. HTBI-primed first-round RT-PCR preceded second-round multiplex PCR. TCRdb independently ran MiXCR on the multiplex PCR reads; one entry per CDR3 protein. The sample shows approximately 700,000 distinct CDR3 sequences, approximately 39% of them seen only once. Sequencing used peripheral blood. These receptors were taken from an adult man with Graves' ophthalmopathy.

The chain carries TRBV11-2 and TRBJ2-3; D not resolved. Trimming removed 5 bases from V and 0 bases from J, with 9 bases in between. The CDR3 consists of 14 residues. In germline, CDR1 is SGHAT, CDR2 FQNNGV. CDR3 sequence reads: CASSPKGSTDTQYF. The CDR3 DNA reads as TGTGCCAGCAGCCCCAAAGGCAGCACAGATACGCAGTATTTT.

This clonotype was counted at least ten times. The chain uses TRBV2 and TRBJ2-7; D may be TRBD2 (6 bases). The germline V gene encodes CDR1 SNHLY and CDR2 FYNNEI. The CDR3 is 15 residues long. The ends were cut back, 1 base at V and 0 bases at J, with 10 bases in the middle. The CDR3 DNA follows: TGTGCCAGCAGTGAAGGGGACTCGAGCTCCTACGAGCAGTACTTC. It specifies CASSEGDSSSYEQYF.

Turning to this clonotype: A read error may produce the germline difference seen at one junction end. CDR3 protein: CASREAWRIQETQYF. The DNA for the CDR3 is TGTGCCAGCAGGGAAGCCTGGCGGATCCAAGAGACCCAGTACTTC. The chain combines TRBV2 with TRBJ2-5; D gene unclear. Looked up from germline, CDR1 is SNHLY and CDR2 is FYNNEI. The CDR3 has 15 amino acids.

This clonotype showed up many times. The CDR3 region is CASSFGGDTGELFF. In DNA form, the CDR3 reads TGTGCCAGCAGCTTCGGGGGAGACACCGGGGAGCTGTTTTTT. This rearrangement joins TRBV7-3 to TRBJ2-2, with a possible D match to TRBD2 (6 bases). The CDR3 length is 14 residues. The V and J ends lost 3 bases and 3 bases respectively, with 8 bases between them. Germline CDR1 reads SGHTA; CDR2 reads FQGTGA. The whole variable domain, remainder taken from reference TRBV7-3 and TRBJ2-2, is GAGVSQTPSNKVTEKGKYVELRCDPISGHTALYWYRQSLGQGPEFLIYFQGTGAADDSGLPNDRFFAVRPEGSVSTLKIQRTERGDSAVYLCASSFGGDTGELFFGEGSRLTVL.

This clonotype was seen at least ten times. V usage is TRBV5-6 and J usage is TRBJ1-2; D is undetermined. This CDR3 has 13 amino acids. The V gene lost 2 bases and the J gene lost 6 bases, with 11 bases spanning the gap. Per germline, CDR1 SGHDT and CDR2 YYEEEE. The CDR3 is CASSFSVRDGYTF. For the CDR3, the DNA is TGTGCCAGCAGCTTCTCGGTTCGGGATGGCTACACCTTC.

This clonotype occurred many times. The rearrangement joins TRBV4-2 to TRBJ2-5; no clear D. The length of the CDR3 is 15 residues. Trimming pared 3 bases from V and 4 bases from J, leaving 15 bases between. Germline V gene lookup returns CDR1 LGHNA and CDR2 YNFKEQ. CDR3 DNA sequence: TGTGCCAGCAGCCAGAACGGGCCAGGTGGAGAGACCCAGTACTTC. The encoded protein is CASSQNGPGGETQYF.

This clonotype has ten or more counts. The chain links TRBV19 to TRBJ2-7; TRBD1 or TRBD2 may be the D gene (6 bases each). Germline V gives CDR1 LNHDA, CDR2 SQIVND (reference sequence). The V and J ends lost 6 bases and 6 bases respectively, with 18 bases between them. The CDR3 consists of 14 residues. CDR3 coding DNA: TGTGCCAGTAGACTAGGGACATGGGAGGTCGAGCAGTACTTC. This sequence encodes CASRLGTWEVEQYF.

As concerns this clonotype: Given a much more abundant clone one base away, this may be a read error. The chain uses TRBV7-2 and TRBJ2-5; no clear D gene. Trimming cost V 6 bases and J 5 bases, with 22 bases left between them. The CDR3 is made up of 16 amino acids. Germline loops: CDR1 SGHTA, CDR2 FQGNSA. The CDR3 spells CASSSLSWNVKETQYF. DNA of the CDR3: TGTGCCAGCAGTTCCCTTAGCTGGAACGTAAAGGAGACCCAGTACTTC.

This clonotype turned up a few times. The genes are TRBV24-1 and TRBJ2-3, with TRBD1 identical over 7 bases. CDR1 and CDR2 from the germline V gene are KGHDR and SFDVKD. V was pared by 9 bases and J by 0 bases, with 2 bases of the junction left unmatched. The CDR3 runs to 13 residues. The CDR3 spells CATGDSSTDTQYF. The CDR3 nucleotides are TGTGCCACCGGGGACAGTAGCACAGATACGCAGTATTTT.